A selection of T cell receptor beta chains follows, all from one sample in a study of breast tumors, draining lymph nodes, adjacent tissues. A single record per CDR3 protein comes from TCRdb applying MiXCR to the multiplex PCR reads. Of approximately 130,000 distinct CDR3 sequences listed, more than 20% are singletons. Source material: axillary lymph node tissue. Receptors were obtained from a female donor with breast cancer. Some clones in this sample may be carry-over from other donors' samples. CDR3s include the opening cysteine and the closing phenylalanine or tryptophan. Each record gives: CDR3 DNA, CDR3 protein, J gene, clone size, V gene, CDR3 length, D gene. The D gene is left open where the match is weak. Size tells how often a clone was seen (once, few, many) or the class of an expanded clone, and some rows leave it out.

CDR3 DNA: TGTGCCAGCAGTTTCGATCGAGGACAGGGAAACACCGGGGAGCTGTTTTTT
CDR3 protein: CASSFDRGQGNTGELFF
J gene: TRBJ2-2
clone size: NA
V gene: TRBV27
CDR3 length: 17
D gene: TRBD1

CDR3 DNA: TGTGCCAGCTCACCAGAGCTTGCCTTTGCGGAGCTGTTTTTT
CDR3 protein: CASSPELAFAELFF
J gene: TRBJ2-2
clone size: NA
V gene: TRBV18
CDR3 length: 14
D gene: NA

CDR3 DNA: TGCAGTGCTAGAGATCGAGCGGGAGGGGCGATCACCGGGGAGCTGTTTTTT
CDR3 protein: CSARDRAGGAITGELFF
J gene: TRBJ2-2
clone size: many
V gene: TRBV20-1
CDR3 length: 17
D gene: TRBD2

CDR3 DNA: TGTGCCAGCAGTGACTCGACTAGCGGCTCTGGGGCCAACGTCCTGACTTTC
CDR3 protein: CASSDSTSGSGANVLTF
J gene: TRBJ2-6
clone size: many
V gene: TRBV6-4
CDR3 length: 17
D gene: TRBD2

CDR3 DNA: TGCAGTGCTAGTTTAGCGGGAGGCCACAATGAGCAGTTCTTC
CDR3 protein: CSASLAGGHNEQFF
J gene: TRBJ2-1
clone size: many
V gene: TRBV20-1
CDR3 length: 14
D gene: TRBD2

CDR3 DNA: TGTGCCATCAGCGGGACGAGCGGGATGGGTTACGAGCAGTACTTC
CDR3 protein: CAISGTSGMGYEQYF
J gene: TRBJ2-7
clone size: many
V gene: TRBV10-3
CDR3 length: 15
D gene: TRBD2

CDR3 DNA: TGTGCTAGTGGTCCAGGGACTAGCGGGGTCATGGAGCAGTTCTTC
CDR3 protein: CASGPGTSGVMEQFF
J gene: TRBJ2-1
clone size: many
V gene: TRBV12-5
CDR3 length: 15
D gene: TRBD2

CDR3 DNA: TGTGCCAGCAGCCAAGAACCATGGACGGTAAACCATGGCTACACCTTC
CDR3 protein: CASSQEPWTVNHGYTF
J gene: TRBJ1-2
clone size: NA
V gene: TRBV3-1
CDR3 length: 16
D gene: NA

CDR3 DNA: TGCAGTGCCGTTCCTAGCGGGAGCGGTACAGATACGCAGTATTTT
CDR3 protein: CSAVPSGSGTDTQYF
J gene: TRBJ2-3
clone size: many
V gene: TRBV20-1
CDR3 length: 15
D gene: TRBD2

CDR3 DNA: TGTGCCAGCAGCCAAGAAACAGATAATTCACCCCTCCACTTT
CDR3 protein: CASSQETDNSPLHF
J gene: TRBJ1-6
clone size: many
V gene: TRBV14
CDR3 length: 14
D gene: NA

CDR3 DNA: TGTGCCAGCAGTCGGGACAGGGGTGGTCAGCCCCAGCATTTT
CDR3 protein: CASSRDRGGQPQHF
J gene: TRBJ1-5
clone size: many
V gene: TRBV6-1
CDR3 length: 14
D gene: TRBD1

CDR3 DNA: TGTGCCAGCAGCGTAGGGCTGGGGGCCTATGGCTACACCTTC
CDR3 protein: CASSVGLGAYGYTF
J gene: TRBJ1-2
clone size: many
V gene: TRBV9
CDR3 length: 14
D gene: NA

CDR3 DNA: TGTGCTATGGGCAGGGCGACAGATACGCAGTATTTT
CDR3 protein: CAMGRATDTQYF
J gene: TRBJ2-3
clone size: many
V gene: TRBV7-9
CDR3 length: 12
D gene: NA

CDR3 DNA: TGTGCCTGGAGTGGGACAGGGCCCGGGGAGCTGTTTTTT
CDR3 protein: CAWSGTGPGELFF
J gene: TRBJ2-2
clone size: many
V gene: TRBV30
CDR3 length: 13
D gene: TRBD1

CDR3 DNA: TGTGCCAGCAGCCATGGGACTAGGTTGACCGGGGAGCCGTTTTTT
CDR3 protein: CASSHGTRLTGEPFF
J gene: TRBJ2-2
clone size: NA
V gene: TRBV9
CDR3 length: 15
D gene: TRBD2

CDR3 DNA: TGTGCCAGCAGCCCGTCTGGAGTTGGCACAGATACGCAGTATTTT
CDR3 protein: CASSPSGVGTDTQYF
J gene: TRBJ2-3
clone size: many
V gene: TRBV3-1
CDR3 length: 15
D gene: NA

CDR3 DNA: TGTGCCAGCAGCTCCACCACGAGTTCACCCCTCCACTTT
CDR3 protein: CASSSTTSSPLHF
J gene: TRBJ1-6
clone size: many
V gene: TRBV9
CDR3 length: 13
D gene: NA

CDR3 DNA: TGTGCCAGCAGCCGACAGAAACTAGCCAAAAACATTCAGTACTTC
CDR3 protein: CASSRQKLAKNIQYF
J gene: TRBJ2-4
clone size: few
V gene: TRBV28
CDR3 length: 15
D gene: NA

CDR3 DNA: TGTGCCAGCAGCCCACGGGACTTAGCAGGGCGAGAGACCCAGTACTTC
CDR3 protein: CASSPRDLAGRETQYF
J gene: TRBJ2-5
clone size: many
V gene: TRBV6-6
CDR3 length: 16
D gene: NA

CDR3 DNA: TGTGCCTGGGCAGAAGGCGGCACAGATACGCAGTATTTT
CDR3 protein: CAWAEGGTDTQYF
J gene: TRBJ2-3
clone size: many
V gene: TRBV30
CDR3 length: 13
D gene: NA

CDR3 DNA: TGTGCCAGCAGTTACTCGCGGGGGATCAATGGCTACACCTTC
CDR3 protein: CASSYSRGINGYTF
J gene: TRBJ1-2
clone size: many
V gene: TRBV6-5
CDR3 length: 14
D gene: NA

CDR3 DNA: TGTGCCAGCAGCTTAGGGGGAAGGGCTAATGAAAAACTGTTTTTT
CDR3 protein: CASSLGGRANEKLFF
J gene: TRBJ1-4
clone size: many
V gene: TRBV7-9
CDR3 length: 15
D gene: NA

CDR3 DNA: TGCACCGGCAGCCCCCAAGGGGGAGCTGTAGGCGAGCAGTACTTC
CDR3 protein: CTGSPQGGAVGEQYF
J gene: TRBJ2-7
clone size: NA
V gene: TRBV5-1
CDR3 length: 15
D gene: NA

CDR3 DNA: TGCAGCGTACCGGGACAGGGCACAGATACGCAGTATTTT
CDR3 protein: CSVPGQGTDTQYF
J gene: TRBJ2-3
clone size: many
V gene: TRBV29-1
CDR3 length: 13
D gene: TRBD1

CDR3 DNA: TGCAGCGTTGAAGATCCCAGGGTAGAGACCCAGTACTTC
CDR3 protein: CSVEDPRVETQYF
J gene: TRBJ2-5
clone size: many
V gene: TRBV29-1
CDR3 length: 13
D gene: NA

CDR3 DNA: TGTGCCAGCAGCCTGGACAGGGGGACATATTCACCCCTCCACTTT
CDR3 protein: CASSLDRGTYSPLHF
J gene: TRBJ1-6
clone size: many
V gene: TRBV7-8
CDR3 length: 15
D gene: TRBD1

CDR3 DNA: TGTGCCAGTAGTATGGGGGGACTAGCGGTGAATGAGCAGTTCTTC
CDR3 protein: CASSMGGLAVNEQFF
J gene: TRBJ2-1
clone size: many
V gene: TRBV19
CDR3 length: 15
D gene: TRBD2

CDR3 DNA: TGTGCCAGTAGTAAATGGGGGACGGAGAACACCGGGGAGCTGTTTTTT
CDR3 protein: CASSKWGTENTGELFF
J gene: TRBJ2-2
clone size: NA
V gene: TRBV19
CDR3 length: 16
D gene: NA

CDR3 DNA: TGCGCCAGTCGGAGCATAGGATACAGCACAGATACGCAGTATTTT
CDR3 protein: CASRSIGYSTDTQYF
J gene: TRBJ2-3
clone size: many
V gene: TRBV5-1
CDR3 length: 15
D gene: NA

CDR3 DNA: TGTGCCAGCAGTTTACCGGGACCCAACAATGAGCAGTTCTTC
CDR3 protein: CASSLPGPNNEQFF
J gene: TRBJ2-1
clone size: many
V gene: TRBV7-6
CDR3 length: 14
D gene: NA

CDR3 DNA: TGCGCCAGCAGCCTGTACACTAGCGGGCGCAATGAGAAGTTCTTC
CDR3 protein: CASSLYTSGRNEKFF
J gene: TRBJ2-1
clone size: NA
V gene: TRBV5-1
CDR3 length: 15
D gene: TRBD2

CDR3 DNA: TGTGCCAGCAGCCAACGGGGGACTAATGAAAAACTGTTTTTT
CDR3 protein: CASSQRGTNEKLFF
J gene: TRBJ1-4
clone size: many
V gene: TRBV3-1
CDR3 length: 14
D gene: NA

CDR3 DNA: TGTGCCAGCAGCTCAGCAGCCGGCAATGAGCAGTTCTTC
CDR3 protein: CASSSAAGNEQFF
J gene: TRBJ2-1
clone size: many
V gene: TRBV7-9
CDR3 length: 13
D gene: NA

CDR3 DNA: TGTGCCTGGGACCAGGGGGAGACCGGGGAGCTGTTTTTT
CDR3 protein: CAWDQGETGELFF
J gene: TRBJ2-2
clone size: many
V gene: TRBV30
CDR3 length: 13
D gene: TRBD1

CDR3 DNA: TGCGCCAGCAGCTTGGGGCCCAATTCACCCCTCCACTTT
CDR3 protein: CASSLGPNSPLHF
J gene: TRBJ1-6
clone size: many
V gene: TRBV5-1
CDR3 length: 13
D gene: NA

CDR3 DNA: TGTGCCAGCAGCGCTGGTCCCCTTAGCACAGATACGCAGTATTTT
CDR3 protein: CASSAGPLSTDTQYF
J gene: TRBJ2-3
clone size: many
V gene: TRBV5-6
CDR3 length: 15
D gene: NA

CDR3 DNA: TGTGCCAGCAGCTCTATGCGTGGAAACACCATATATTTT
CDR3 protein: CASSSMRGNTIYF
J gene: TRBJ1-3
clone size: many
V gene: TRBV12-3/TRBV12-4
CDR3 length: 13
D gene: NA

CDR3 DNA: TGTGCCAGCAGTTACTCGACTAGCGGAAAGGATGAGCAGTTCTTC
CDR3 protein: CASSYSTSGKDEQFF
J gene: TRBJ2-1
clone size: many
V gene: TRBV6-6
CDR3 length: 15
D gene: TRBD2

CDR3 DNA: TGTGCCAGCAGTTCCCTGGACAGGGGGCCCTCTGGGGCCAACGTCCTGACTTTC
CDR3 protein: CASSSLDRGPSGANVLTF
J gene: TRBJ2-6
clone size: NA
V gene: TRBV28
CDR3 length: 18
D gene: TRBD1

CDR3 DNA: TGTGCCAGCAGCTTAGGATTCGGGGAGACCCAGTACTTC
CDR3 protein: CASSLGFGETQYF
J gene: TRBJ2-5
clone size: many
V gene: TRBV7-2
CDR3 length: 13
D gene: NA

CDR3 DNA: TGTGCCAGCAGTGTGACGCGGGGGGTCGCGGAGACCCAGTACTTC
CDR3 protein: CASSVTRGVAETQYF
J gene: TRBJ2-5
clone size: many
V gene: TRBV2
CDR3 length: 15
D gene: TRBD2

CDR3 DNA: TGTGCCAGCAGCCAACTACTAGCGGGACGGGGCGAGCAGTACTTC
CDR3 protein: CASSQLLAGRGEQYF
J gene: TRBJ2-7
clone size: many
V gene: TRBV3-1
CDR3 length: 15
D gene: TRBD2

CDR3 DNA: TGCGCCAGCAGCTTGGATCAGGGGGCTATTAATTCACCCCTCCACTTT
CDR3 protein: CASSLDQGAINSPLHF
J gene: TRBJ1-6
clone size: many
V gene: TRBV5-1
CDR3 length: 16
D gene: TRBD1

CDR3 DNA: TGTGCCAGCAGCCAAACCGGGACTAGCGGGTGGCGACATACGCAGTATTTT
CDR3 protein: CASSQTGTSGWRHTQYF
J gene: TRBJ2-3
clone size: NA
V gene: TRBV3-1
CDR3 length: 17
D gene: TRBD2

CDR3 DNA: TGTGCCAGCAGGGACTACCCGACAGGGATGAGCTCTGGGGCCAACGTCCTGACTTTC
CDR3 protein: CASRDYPTGMSSGANVLTF
J gene: TRBJ2-6
clone size: many
V gene: TRBV6-1
CDR3 length: 19
D gene: NA

CDR3 DNA: TGTGCCAGCAGCTTAGGGAGGACAGGGGGCTACGAGCAGTACTTC
CDR3 protein: CASSLGRTGGYEQYF
J gene: TRBJ2-7
clone size: many
V gene: TRBV7-8
CDR3 length: 15
D gene: TRBD1

CDR3 DNA: TGTGCCAGCAGCTTAGGTCATAGGGAAGAGACCCAGTACTTC
CDR3 protein: CASSLGHREETQYF
J gene: TRBJ2-5
clone size: many
V gene: TRBV5-4
CDR3 length: 14
D gene: NA

CDR3 DNA: TGCGCCAGCAGCTTGGTAATTGGCAGGAGCTACAATGAGCAGTTCTTC
CDR3 protein: CASSLVIGRSYNEQFF
J gene: TRBJ2-1
clone size: many
V gene: TRBV5-1
CDR3 length: 16
D gene: NA

CDR3 DNA: TGCGGTGCTAGAGATTACGGGTTAAACCCCTACGAGCAGTACTTC
CDR3 protein: CGARDYGLNPYEQYF
J gene: TRBJ2-7
clone size: NA
V gene: TRBV20-1
CDR3 length: 15
D gene: NA

CDR3 DNA: TGTGCCAGCTCACGGGCGCTAGCGGGAGGGAGGTCCTACAATGAGCAGTTCTTC
CDR3 protein: CASSRALAGGRSYNEQFF
J gene: TRBJ2-1
clone size: NA
V gene: TRBV18
CDR3 length: 18
D gene: TRBD2

CDR3 DNA: TGCAGTGCTAGAGATGACCTTAAGGGGCTGGCCTACAATGAGCAGTTCTTC
CDR3 protein: CSARDDLKGLAYNEQFF
J gene: TRBJ2-1
clone size: many
V gene: TRBV20-1
CDR3 length: 17
D gene: NA

CDR3 DNA: TGTGCCATCAGTGAGTCAGCAGGGACACACTCCTACGAGCAGTACTTC
CDR3 protein: CAISESAGTHSYEQYF
J gene: TRBJ2-7
clone size: many
V gene: TRBV10-3
CDR3 length: 16
D gene: NA

CDR3 DNA: TGCGCCAGCAGCCAAGCTCCGGGTCGCTCCTACAATGAGCAGTTCTTC
CDR3 protein: CASSQAPGRSYNEQFF
J gene: TRBJ2-1
clone size: few
V gene: TRBV4-3
CDR3 length: 16
D gene: NA

CDR3 DNA: TGTGCCAGCACTATGGGGAGCAGCACAGATACGCAGTATTTT
CDR3 protein: CASTMGSSTDTQYF
J gene: TRBJ2-3
clone size: many
V gene: TRBV6-6
CDR3 length: 14
D gene: NA

CDR3 DNA: TGTGCCAGCAGTTTAGGTGATATTGGCACAGATACGCAGTATTTT
CDR3 protein: CASSLGDIGTDTQYF
J gene: TRBJ2-3
clone size: many
V gene: TRBV12-3/TRBV12-4
CDR3 length: 15
D gene: NA

CDR3 DNA: TGTGCCAGCAGCTTATCCGGTGACACCGGGGAGCTGTTTTTT
CDR3 protein: CASSLSGDTGELFF
J gene: TRBJ2-2
clone size: many
V gene: TRBV11-2
CDR3 length: 14
D gene: NA

CDR3 DNA: TGTGCCAGCAGCTTATCTGGACAGAGCACAGATACGCAGTATTTT
CDR3 protein: CASSLSGQSTDTQYF
J gene: TRBJ2-3
clone size: many
V gene: TRBV7-2
CDR3 length: 15
D gene: NA

CDR3 DNA: TGTGCCATCACTGAGTCCAGGGGGCGGGAGACCCAGTACTTC
CDR3 protein: CAITESRGRETQYF
J gene: TRBJ2-5
clone size: NA
V gene: TRBV10-3
CDR3 length: 14
D gene: TRBD1

CDR3 DNA: TGTGCCAGCAGCTTCACTAGTTTATCGCAAGAGACCCAGTACTTC
CDR3 protein: CASSFTSLSQETQYF
J gene: TRBJ2-5
clone size: many
V gene: TRBV7-2
CDR3 length: 15
D gene: NA

CDR3 DNA: TGTGCCAGTAGCATGCGGGACATCTATGGCTACACCTTC
CDR3 protein: CASSMRDIYGYTF
J gene: TRBJ1-2
clone size: NA
V gene: TRBV19
CDR3 length: 13
D gene: NA